This TCR beta chain emerged from a study of T cells in Graves' hyperthyroidism and ophthalmopathy. CDR1 is KGHDR and CDR2 is SFDVKD in the germline V gene. This CDR3 has 17 residues. With 3 bases clipped from V and 2 bases from J, the junction kept 11 bases outside the gene matches. From RNA transcripts, TCR beta CDR3 regions were amplified. First-round RT-PCR with HTBI primers amplified the TCR CDR3 region. From the multiplex PCR reads, TCRdb called clonotypes with MiXCR, one entry per CDR3 protein. The data show around 600,000 distinct CDR3 sequences, about 45% seen once. The study's findings and limits: The model anticipated ophthalmopathy a median around six months pre-onset. Blood shared most expanded thyroid clonotypes above 0.001.

About this clonotype itself: Its target is unknown.

The V gene is TRBV24-1, the J gene TRBJ2-5; 7 bases map to TRBD2. Sample: peripheral blood or thyroid tissue (not recorded which). The origin of this receptor is an adult man with Graves' disease, either hyperthyroidism or ophthalmopathy (not recorded which). This chain's CDR3 is CATSDTKGGTTQETQYF. CDR3 nucleotide sequence: TGTGCCACCAGTGATACAAAAGGAGGGACTACACAAGAGACCCAGTACTTC.